The present TCR beta chain was sequenced within a study of T cells in Graves' hyperthyroidism and ophthalmopathy. RNA transcripts yielded amplified TCR beta CDR3 regions. An initial round of RT-PCR targeting the TCR CDR3 relied on the HTBI primer set. MiXCR, run by TCRdb on the multiplex PCR reads, gives a single entry per CDR3 protein. Of 600,000 or so distinct CDR3 sequences in the sample, approximately 15% were seen once. CDR1 is MDHEN, CDR2 SYDVKM, per germline. Unmatched junction bases numbered 12, after V lost 6 bases and J lost 4 bases. The CDR3 extends over 15 amino acids. This clonotype was counted ten times or more.

This sequence originates from a woman between 45 and 60 years old with Graves' ophthalmopathy. Sequenced material: blood. The genes are TRBV28 and TRBJ2-7, with TRBD1 identical over 7 bases. The CDR3 loop is CASSPLPGTAYEQYF. Written as DNA, the CDR3 is TGTGCCAGCAGCCCCCTCCCCGGGACAGCTTACGAGCAGTACTTC. The full variable domain, its missing parts supplied by reference TRBV28 and TRBJ2-7, is DVKVTQSSRYLVKRTGEKVFLECVQDMDHENMFWYRQDPGLGLRLIYFSYDVKMKEKGDIPEGYSVSREKKERFSLILESASTNQTSMYLCASSPLPGTAYEQYFGPGTRLTVT.